This T cell receptor (beta chain) was retrieved from a study of T cells in Graves' hyperthyroidism and ophthalmopathy. Inclusion characteristics of ophthalmopathy patients comprised a Clinical Activity Score of at least 3, a NOSPECS grade of at least 4, and duration under 3 months. The source of the PBMCs was 8 to 10 ml of fresh peripheral blood. Amplified TCR beta CDR3 regions derived from RNA transcripts. HTBI primers were employed in a first-round RT-PCR of the TCR CDR3. TCRdb reprocessed the multiplex PCR reads via MiXCR and lists one record per CDR3 protein. The table records some 500,000 distinct CDR3 sequences, around 22% of them present only once. This clonotype was recorded at least ten times. What it recognizes is unknown. General study points: Model output signaled ophthalmopathy a median around 6.9 months ahead of onset. The majority of expanded thyroid clonotypes above 0.001 also appeared in blood.

Unmatched junction bases numbered 3, after V lost 0 bases and J lost 1 base. The CDR3 contains 15 residues. Germline-derived CDR1 and CDR2 are MGHRA and YSYEKL. The gene calls are TRBV4-1 and TRBJ2-7; TRBD1 matches at 7 bases. The sequence was collected from a woman aged 25-40 years with Graves' ophthalmopathy. Specimen: blood. The CDR3 protein is CASSQEDRSSYEQYF. Here the CDR3 DNA reads TGCGCCAGCAGCCAAGAGGACAGGAGTTCCTACGAGCAGTACTTC.